The next 8 T cell receptor beta chains were all read from a single sample in a study of PD-L1 blockade in urothelial cancer. Method: immunoSEQ multiplex PCR; TCRdb's copy keeps in-frame clones and lacks some. The data contain roughly 32,000 clones, more than 65% of them singletons. The material was PBMCs, obtained around atezolizumab (anti-PD-L1) treatment. The receptors shown here come from a man aged 55 to 70 with urothelial cancer.

V and J are TRBV7-6 and TRBJ2-1; D unclear. Germline CDR1 SGHVS, CDR2 FNYEAQ. The CDR3 consists of 13 residues. The ends were cut back, 2 bases at V and 4 bases at J, with 6 bases in the middle. The CDR3 bases are TGTGCCAGCAGCTTACTCGGGTACAATGAGCAGTTCTTC. Its protein product is CASSLLGYNEQFF.

In its sample, this clone was seen once. The chain combines TRBV5-1 with TRBJ1-1; a weak D match, TRBD1 (5 bases). CDR1 SGHRS and CDR2 YFSETQ come from the germline V gene. The CDR3 has 19 residues. V lost 3 bases and J lost 2, with 26 bases in between. Here the CDR3 reads CASSWPSGGAGLGNTEAFF. The CDR3, as DNA: TGCGCCAGCAGCTGGCCATCCGGGGGAGCAGGCTTAGGAAACACTGAAGCTTTCTTT.

The chain joins TRBV19 to TRBJ1-6; D is uncertain. This CDR3 has 15 amino acids. Germline assignment: CDR1 LNHDA and CDR2 SQIVND (reference sequence). The V gene lost 6 bases and the J gene lost 0 bases, with 9 bases spanning the gap. CDR3 sequence (DNA): TGTGCCAGTAGATTGAGGGCCTCCTATAATTCACCCCTCCACTTT. Its translation: CASRLRASYNSPLHF.

This chain connects TRBV10-3 to TRBJ1-5; D is uncertain. The CDR3 sequence is 13 residues long. The germline V gene encodes CDR1 ENHRY and CDR2 SYGVKD. V dropped 8 bases and J dropped 7 bases, with 15 bases sitting between them. The CDR3 loop reads CAIRPQFSQPQHF. The CDR3 nucleotides read TGTGCCATCCGGCCCCAGTTTAGCCAGCCCCAGCATTTT.

The chain has TRBV30 and TRBJ1-1; D might be TRBD1 (6 bases). Deletions cut 0 bases from V and 6 bases from J, with 11 bases between. Germline lookup yields CDR1 GTSNPN and CDR2 SVGIG (reference sequence). The CDR3 is 13 amino acids. CDR3 DNA: TGTGCCTGGAGTGTAAAGAAGGGGGCTGAAGCTTTCTTT. This encodes CAWSVKKGAEAFF.

The J gene is TRBJ2-1, the V gene TRBV30; 11 bases align to TRBD1. Germline trimming cut 2 bases from V and 2 bases from J; bases unmatched to any gene: 2. The CDR3 is made up of 15 amino acids. Germline CDR1 and CDR2: GTSNPN and SVGIG (reference sequence). The CDR3 protein is CAWSTDRGPYNEQFF. The DNA for the CDR3 is TGTGCCTGGAGTACGGACAGGGGGCCCTACAATGAGCAGTTCTTC. Complete variable domain (other parts from reference TRBV30 and TRBJ2-1): SQTIHQWPATLVQPVGSPLSLECTVEGTSNPNLYWYRQAAGRGLQLLFYSVGIGQISSEVPQNLSASRPQDRQFILSSKKLLLSDSGFYLCAWSTDRGPYNEQFFGPGTRLTVL.

The V call is TRBV4-1, the J call TRBJ2-3; D ambiguous. This CDR3 contains 16 residues. Trimming shortened V by 0 bases and J by 2 bases, and 12 bases separated the two germline ends. Per the germline V gene, CDR1 is MGHRA and CDR2 is YSYEKL. For the CDR3, the DNA is TGCGCCAGCAGCCAAGATTCGGCCAGACTCACAGATACGCAGTATTTT. This sequence encodes CASSQDSARLTDTQYF.

This chain connects TRBV2 to TRBJ2-7, with 8 positions matching TRBD1. The CDR3 is made up of 13 amino acids. Per the germline V gene, CDR1 is SNHLY and CDR2 is FYNNEI. Losses at the gene ends were 4 bases for V and 5 bases for J; bases not matched to a gene: 4. DNA of the CDR3: TGTGCCAGCAGTGGACAGGGGTCCGACGAGCAGTACTTC. This translates into CASSGQGSDEQYF.